The 21 T cell receptor beta chains reported below all come from one sample, sequenced in a study of beta chain features in type 1 diabetes. Of the isolated RNA, all was reverse transcribed, and so the sequenced material was expressed TCRB transcripts. Method: immunoSEQ multiplex PCR; TCRdb's copy keeps in-frame clones and lacks some. There are 250,000 to 400,000 clones in the sample; roughly 15% occur only once, and more than 6.5% lies in the top ten. Sequenced: central memory CD4+ T cells from blood. The receptors were sampled from a man aged 25 to 45 in good health.

The V and J genes are TRBV14 and TRBJ2-5; possibly TRBD2 for D (5 bases). The CDR3 runs to 16 residues. Between the trimmed V and J ends, which lost 0 bases and 2 bases, there was a span of 13 bases. CDR1 is SGHDN and CDR2 is FVKESK in the germline V gene. CDR3 sequence reads: CASSQDLGQRQETQYF. CDR3 nucleotide sequence: TGTGCCAGCAGCCAAGATCTCGGGCAGCGGCAAGAGACCCAGTACTTC.

The rearrangement links TRBV11-2 to TRBJ2-6; TRBD1 aligns across 8 bases. J was trimmed by 3 bases and V by 3 bases; bases with no gene match: 1. This CDR3 region has 15 residues. The germline V gene has CDR1 SGHAT and CDR2 FQNNGV. The CDR3 nucleotides are TGTGCCAGCAGCTTCAGGGGGCTTGGGGCCAACGTCCTGACTTTC. Protein sequence: CASSFRGLGANVLTF.

The V call is TRBV30, the J call TRBJ1-4; perhaps TRBD1 as D (6 bases). The CDR3 contains 14 residues. Germline lookup yields CDR1 GTSNPN and CDR2 SVGIG (reference sequence). The V gene lost 1 base and the J gene lost 4 bases, with 10 bases spanning the gap. The CDR3 protein is CAWSGGTSNEKLFF. The CDR3 bases are TGTGCCTGGAGTGGTGGGACAAGTAATGAAAAACTGTTTTTT. The variable domain in full, with the rest retrieved from reference TRBV30 and TRBJ1-4, is SQTIHQWPATLVQPVGSPLSLECTVEGTSNPNLYWYRQAAGRGLQLLFYSVGIGQISSEVPQNLSASRPQDRQFILSSKKLLLSDSGFYLCAWSGGTSNEKLFFGSGTQLSVL.

This sequence joins TRBV4-3 and TRBJ2-3; TRBD2 matches at 8 bases. The CDR3 has 18 residues. J gave up 2 bases and V 2 bases, and 12 bases lay outside the gene matches. Germline lookup yields CDR1 LGHNA and CDR2 YSLEER. For the CDR3, the DNA is TGCGCCAGCAGCCAAACTCGCGGGGGGACCAAGCTCACAGATACGCAGTATTTT. It yields the protein CASSQTRGGTKLTDTQYF.

Points on this clone: A much larger clonotype is one base distant, so this may be a read error. V gene TRBV7-2 combines with J gene TRBJ1-3; TRBD1 matches at 7 bases. With V trimmed by 5 bases and J by 0 bases, 4 bases remained unmatched. The germline V gene encodes CDR1 SGHTA and CDR2 FQGNSA. The CDR3 contains 15 residues. The CDR3 coding sequence is TGTGCCAGCAGCCCCAGGGGGAGCTCTGGAAACACCATATATTTT. Translated: CASSPRGSSGNTIYF.

There are a few counts of this clone. The chain employs TRBV2 and TRBJ1-2; 7 bases are a match to TRBD1. The CDR3 is 14 amino acids. The germline CDR1 and CDR2 sequences are SNHLY and FYNNEI. V lost 6 bases to trimming and J lost 0 bases; unmatched junction nucleotides: 4. The CDR3 nucleotides read TGTGCCAGCAGAGCCGGGACAGCTAACTATGGCTACACCTTC. It encodes CASRAGTANYGYTF.

This clone has more than one count but fewer than ten. V and J are TRBV6-5 and TRBJ1-2; TRBD1 might be the D (6 bases). Germline CDR1 is MNHEY and CDR2 is SVGAGI. V was clipped by 7 bases and J by 6 bases, with 18 bases between them. This CDR3 has 14 residues. CDR3 nucleotide sequence: TGTGCCAGCAAATCCCCGGGACAAACCAATGGCTACACCTTC. Residues: CASKSPGQTNGYTF.

The V and J genes are TRBV2 and TRBJ2-7; TRBD2 might be the D (5 bases). Germline CDR1 and CDR2: SNHLY and FYNNEI. The CDR3 sequence is 13 residues long. Trimming cost V 6 bases and J 5 bases, with 14 bases left between them. The CDR3 coding sequence is TGTGCCAGCAGCCTCTCGGGGATCCACGAGCAGTACTTC. Amino acids: CASSLSGIHEQYF. Drawing the rest from reference TRBV2 and TRBJ2-7, the complete variable domain is EPEVTQTPSHQVTQMGQEVILRCVPISNHLYFYWYRQILGQKVEFLVSFYNNEISEKSEIFDDQFSVERPDGSNFTLKIRSTKLEDSAMYFCASSLSGIHEQYFGPGTRLTVT.

This sequence joins TRBV18 and TRBJ2-1; 11 bases are a match to TRBD2. The germline CDR1 and CDR2 sequences are KGHSH and LQKENI. The CDR3 is made up of 13 amino acids. V lost 10 bases and J lost 12; bases outside the gene matches: 11. This chain's CDR3 is CANLLAGAGAQFF. The CDR3 DNA is TGTGCCAACTTACTAGCGGGGGCCGGGGCGCAGTTCTTC.

The chain carries TRBV6-1 and TRBJ1-1, with 7 bases identical to TRBD1. The length of the CDR3 is 13 residues. The germline V gene encodes CDR1 MNHNS and CDR2 SASEGT. J lost 6 bases, V lost 6 bases, and 7 bases had no gene match. As DNA, the CDR3 is TGTGCCAGCAGGACCGGGACAGCCCCTGAAGCTTTCTTT. Its translation is CASRTGTAPEAFF.

V and J are TRBV6-5 and TRBJ2-7, with D possibly being TRBD2 (5 bases). From germline, CDR1 is MNHEY and CDR2 SVGAGI. V was shortened by 7 bases and J by 2 bases, with 12 bases between the two germline ends. The CDR3 length is 13 residues. The CDR3, as DNA: TGTGCCAGCAAGCCGGGATTAGCCTACGAGCAGTACGTC. This sequence encodes CASKPGLAYEQYV.

This clone was counted between two and nine times. Other DNA sequences in this specimen translate into the identical CDR3. The rearrangement joins TRBV4-3 to TRBJ2-2, with 9 nucleotides matching TRBD1. Germline trimming cut 3 bases from V and 7 bases from J; bases unmatched to any gene: 3. The V gene's germline CDR1 is LGHNA and CDR2 YSLEER. The CDR3 totals 14 residues. The CDR3 is CASSQGQGIGELFF. CDR3 coding DNA: TGCGCCAGCAGCCAGGGACAGGGAATCGGGGAGCTGTTTTTT.

The CDR3 nucleotides are TGCGCCAGCAGCCAAGATGGAGGGGGGTCCTTCTATGGCTACACCTTC. Its translation: CASSQDGGGSFYGYTF. The V call is TRBV4-3, the J call TRBJ1-2; D perhaps matches TRBD1 (6 bases). Germline V CDR1 and CDR2: LGHNA, YSLEER. The V end was cut by 0 bases, the J end by 4 bases, with 15 bases between. The CDR3 loop spans 16 amino acids.

This clone was counted between two and nine times. The gene calls are TRBV10-3 and TRBJ1-5; unclear D gene. Trimming removed 4 bases at V and 3 bases at J, with 10 bases between. Per the germline V gene, CDR1 is ENHRY and CDR2 is SYGVKD. The length of the CDR3 is 14 residues. The CDR3 is CAISVRLINQPQHF. The CDR3 bases are TGTGCCATCAGTGTCAGATTGATCAATCAGCCCCAGCATTTT.

The CDR3 here is CASSFWGMNEKLFF. The CDR3 DNA reads as TGTGCCAGCAGCTTTTGGGGGATGAATGAAAAACTGTTTTTT. This rearrangement joins TRBV13 to TRBJ1-4; perhaps TRBD1 as D (5 bases). V was cut by 3 bases and J by 5 bases, with 10 bases left in between. This CDR3 is 14 amino acids long. CDR1 is PRHDT, CDR2 FYEKMQ, per germline (reference sequence).

This rearrangement joins TRBV6-5 to TRBJ1-3; D unclear. The CDR3 length is 15 residues. Looked up from germline, CDR1 is MNHEY and CDR2 is SVGAGI. V was cut by 5 bases and J by 0 bases, with 11 bases left in between. CDR3 sequence reads: CASSRLFGSGNTIYF. CDR3 sequence (DNA): TGTGCCAGCAGTCGCCTTTTTGGCTCTGGAAACACCATATATTTT.

This clone occurred many times. V usage is TRBV10-3 and J usage is TRBJ1-2; D is undetermined. This CDR3 contains 14 residues. The germline V gene encodes CDR1 ENHRY and CDR2 SYGVKD. With 7 bases removed from V and 4 bases from J, the gap between germline ends came to 16 bases. CDR3 nucleotide sequence: TGTGCCATCAAATCCCCGGCTATCGTCTATGGCTACACCTTC. Protein product: CAIKSPAIVYGYTF.

This clone showed up just a few times. This chain links TRBV25-1 with TRBJ1-6, with unresolved D. This CDR3 comprises 14 residues. Trimming cost V 7 bases and J 8 bases, with 15 bases left between them. In germline, CDR1 is MGHDK, CDR2 SYGVNS. CDR3 loop: CASTSGLRHSPLHF. DNA of the CDR3: TGTGCCAGCACTTCCGGGCTTCGTCATTCACCCCTCCACTTT.

DNA for the CDR3: TGTGCCAGCAGCCCCGGGGACAGGGGCACCGGGGAGCTGTTTTTT. It yields the protein CASSPGDRGTGELFF. The chain is built from TRBV6-4 and TRBJ2-2, with TRBD1 matching over 10 bases. Germline CDR1 reads MRHNA; CDR2 reads SNTAGT. With 6 bases clipped from V and 4 bases from J, the junction kept 5 bases outside the gene matches. CDR3 length: 15 amino acids.

The rearrangement joins TRBV19 to TRBJ2-1, with a tentative D call TRBD1 (5 bases). Germline CDR1 reads LNHDA; CDR2 reads SQIVND (reference sequence). V gave up 7 bases and J gave up 5 bases, with 18 bases separating them. This CDR3 comprises 15 residues. CDR3 sequence: CASTLGDFSHNEQFF. CDR3 bases: TGTGCCAGTACTCTAGGGGATTTCAGTCACAATGAGCAGTTCTTC.

This clone was detected only a few times. Other nucleotide sequences in the sample specify the same CDR3. The genes are TRBV29-1 and TRBJ1-2; D perhaps matches TRBD1 (5 bases). Trimming pared 4 bases from V and 0 bases from J, leaving 6 bases between. The germline gives CDR1 SQVTM, CDR2 ANQGSEA. The CDR3 spans 12 residues. The CDR3 reads CSVGGANYGYTF. CDR3 bases: TGCAGCGTTGGGGGGGCTAACTATGGCTACACCTTC.